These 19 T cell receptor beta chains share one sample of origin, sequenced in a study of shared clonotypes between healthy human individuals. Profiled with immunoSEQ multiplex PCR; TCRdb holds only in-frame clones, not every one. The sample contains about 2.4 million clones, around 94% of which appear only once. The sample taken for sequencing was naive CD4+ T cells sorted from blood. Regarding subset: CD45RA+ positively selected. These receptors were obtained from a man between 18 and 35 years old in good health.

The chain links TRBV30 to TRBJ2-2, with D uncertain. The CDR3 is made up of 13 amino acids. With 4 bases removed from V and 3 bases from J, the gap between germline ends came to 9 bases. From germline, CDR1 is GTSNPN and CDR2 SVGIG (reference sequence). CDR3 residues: CAWKAFYTGELFF. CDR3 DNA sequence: TGTGCCTGGAAGGCGTTCTACACCGGGGAGCTGTTTTTT.

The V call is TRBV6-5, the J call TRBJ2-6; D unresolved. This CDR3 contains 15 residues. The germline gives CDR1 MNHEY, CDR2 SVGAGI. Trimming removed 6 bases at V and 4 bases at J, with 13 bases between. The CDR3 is CASRINSPGANVLTF. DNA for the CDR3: TGTGCCAGCAGAATCAACAGTCCCGGGGCCAACGTCCTGACTTTC.

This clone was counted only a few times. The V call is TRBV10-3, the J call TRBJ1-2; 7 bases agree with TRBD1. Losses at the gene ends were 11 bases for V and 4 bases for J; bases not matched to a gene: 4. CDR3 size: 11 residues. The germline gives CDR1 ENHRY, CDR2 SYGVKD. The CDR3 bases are TGTGCCTTTCGGGACAGCTATGGCTACACCTTC. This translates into CAFRDSYGYTF.

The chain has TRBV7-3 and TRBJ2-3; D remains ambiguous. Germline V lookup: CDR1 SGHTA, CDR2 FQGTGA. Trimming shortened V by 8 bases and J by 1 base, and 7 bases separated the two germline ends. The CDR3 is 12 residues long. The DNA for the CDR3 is TGTGCCAGCGGATTGGGCACAGATACGCAGTATTTT. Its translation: CASGLGTDTQYF.

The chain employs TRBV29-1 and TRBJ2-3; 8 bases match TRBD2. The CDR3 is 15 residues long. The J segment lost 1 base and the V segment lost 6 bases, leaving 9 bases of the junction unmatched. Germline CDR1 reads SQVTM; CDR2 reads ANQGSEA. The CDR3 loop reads CSVIPGLVRTDTQYF. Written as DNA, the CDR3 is TGCAGCGTGATACCGGGACTAGTCCGCACAGATACGCAGTATTTT.

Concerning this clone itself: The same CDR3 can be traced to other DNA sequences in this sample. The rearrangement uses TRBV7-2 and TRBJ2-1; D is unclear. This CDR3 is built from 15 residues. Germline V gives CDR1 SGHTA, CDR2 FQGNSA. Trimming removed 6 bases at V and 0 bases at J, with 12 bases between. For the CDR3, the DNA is TGTGCCAGCAGTTCGGACGGCATCTCCTACAATGAGCAGTTCTTC. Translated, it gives CASSSDGISYNEQFF.

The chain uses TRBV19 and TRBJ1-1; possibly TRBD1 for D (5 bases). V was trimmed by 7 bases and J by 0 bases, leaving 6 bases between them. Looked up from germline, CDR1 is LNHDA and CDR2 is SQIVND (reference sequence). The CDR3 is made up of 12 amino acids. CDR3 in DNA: TGTGCCAGTACAGGGCTGAACACTGAAGCTTTCTTT. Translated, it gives CASTGLNTEAFF.

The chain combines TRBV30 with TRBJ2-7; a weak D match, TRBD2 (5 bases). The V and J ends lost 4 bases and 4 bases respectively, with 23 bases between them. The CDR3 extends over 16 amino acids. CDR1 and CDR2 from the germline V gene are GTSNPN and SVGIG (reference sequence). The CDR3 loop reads CAWKREKVSGIYEQYF. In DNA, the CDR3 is TGTGCCTGGAAAAGGGAAAAGGTGTCGGGGATTTACGAGCAGTACTTC.

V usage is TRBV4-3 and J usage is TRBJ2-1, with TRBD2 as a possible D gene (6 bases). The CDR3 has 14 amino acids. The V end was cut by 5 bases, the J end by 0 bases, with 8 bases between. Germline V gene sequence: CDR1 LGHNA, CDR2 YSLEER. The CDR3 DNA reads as TGCGCCAGCAGCACCGGGGGCTCCTACAATGAGCAGTTCTTC. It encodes CASSTGGSYNEQFF.

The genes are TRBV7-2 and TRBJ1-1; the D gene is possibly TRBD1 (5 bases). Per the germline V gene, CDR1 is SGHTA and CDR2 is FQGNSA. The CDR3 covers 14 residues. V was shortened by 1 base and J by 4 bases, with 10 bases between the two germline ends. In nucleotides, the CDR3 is TGTGCCAGCAGCTTAGATCCGAGGGGCACTGAAGCTTTCTTT. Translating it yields CASSLDPRGTEAFF.

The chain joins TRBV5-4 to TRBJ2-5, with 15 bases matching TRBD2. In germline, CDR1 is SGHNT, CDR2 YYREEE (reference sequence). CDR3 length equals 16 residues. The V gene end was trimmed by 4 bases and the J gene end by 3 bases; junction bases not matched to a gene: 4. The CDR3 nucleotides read TGTGCCAGCAGCGCAGGACTAGCGGGAGGGGAAGAGACCCAGTACTTC. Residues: CASSAGLAGGEETQYF.

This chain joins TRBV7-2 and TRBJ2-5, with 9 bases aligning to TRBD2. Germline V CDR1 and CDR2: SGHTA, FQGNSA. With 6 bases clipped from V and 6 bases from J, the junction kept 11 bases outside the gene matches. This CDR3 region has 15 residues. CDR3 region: CASSPGAGGRKTQYF. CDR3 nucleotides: TGTGCCAGCAGTCCCGGCGCGGGAGGGAGGAAGACCCAGTACTTC.

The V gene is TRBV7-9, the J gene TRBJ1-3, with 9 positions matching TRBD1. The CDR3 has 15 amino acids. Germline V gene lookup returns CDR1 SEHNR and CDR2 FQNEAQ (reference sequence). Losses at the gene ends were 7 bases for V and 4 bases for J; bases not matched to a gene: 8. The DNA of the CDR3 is TGTGCCAGCATTGAACAGGGGGCGCAAGGAAACACCATATATTTT. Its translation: CASIEQGAQGNTIYF. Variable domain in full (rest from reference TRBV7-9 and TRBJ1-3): DTGVSQNPRHKITKRGQNVTFRCDPISEHNRLYWYRQTLGQGPEFLTYFQNEAQLEKSRLLSDRFSAERPKGSFSTLEIQRTEQGDSAMYLCASIEQGAQGNTIYFGEGSWLTVV.

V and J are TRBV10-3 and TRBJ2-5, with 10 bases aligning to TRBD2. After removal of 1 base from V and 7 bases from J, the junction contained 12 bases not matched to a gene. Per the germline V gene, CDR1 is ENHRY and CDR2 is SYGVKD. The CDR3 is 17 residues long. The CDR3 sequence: CAISEFPGTSDWGTQYF. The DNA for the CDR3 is TGTGCCATCAGTGAGTTCCCCGGGACTAGCGACTGGGGGACCCAGTACTTC.

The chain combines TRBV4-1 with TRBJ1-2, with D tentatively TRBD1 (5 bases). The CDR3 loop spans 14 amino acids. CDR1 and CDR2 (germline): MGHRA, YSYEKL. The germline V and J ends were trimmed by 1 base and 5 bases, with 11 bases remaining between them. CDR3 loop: CASSQVEGKYGYTF. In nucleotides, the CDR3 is TGCGCCAGCAGCCAAGTAGAGGGGAAATATGGCTACACCTTC.

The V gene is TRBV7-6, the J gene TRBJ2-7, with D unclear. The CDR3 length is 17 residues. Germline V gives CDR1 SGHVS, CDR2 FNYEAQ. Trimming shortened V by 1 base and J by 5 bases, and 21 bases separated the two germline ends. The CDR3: CASSLDSGPTHANEQYF. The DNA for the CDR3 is TGTGCCAGCAGCTTAGATTCCGGGCCTACCCATGCTAACGAGCAGTACTTC.

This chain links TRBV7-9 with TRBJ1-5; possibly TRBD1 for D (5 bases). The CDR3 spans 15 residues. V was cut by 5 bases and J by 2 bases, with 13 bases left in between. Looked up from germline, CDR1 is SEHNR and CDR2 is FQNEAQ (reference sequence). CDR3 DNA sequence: TGTGCCAGCAGCCAACAACAGGATCGCAATCAGCCCCAGCATTTT. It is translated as CASSQQQDRNQPQHF. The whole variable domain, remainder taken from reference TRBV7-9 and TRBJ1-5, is DTGVSQNPRHKITKRGQNVTFRCDPISEHNRLYWYRQTLGQGPEFLTYFQNEAQLEKSRLLSDRFSAERPKGSFSTLEIQRTEQGDSAMYLCASSQQQDRNQPQHFGDGTRLSIL.

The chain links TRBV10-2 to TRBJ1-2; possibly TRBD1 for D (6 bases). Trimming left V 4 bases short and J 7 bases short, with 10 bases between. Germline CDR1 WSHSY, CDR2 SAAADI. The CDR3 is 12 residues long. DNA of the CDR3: TGCGCCAGCAGTGTGGGGGCAGGTGGCTACACCTTC. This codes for CASSVGAGGYTF.

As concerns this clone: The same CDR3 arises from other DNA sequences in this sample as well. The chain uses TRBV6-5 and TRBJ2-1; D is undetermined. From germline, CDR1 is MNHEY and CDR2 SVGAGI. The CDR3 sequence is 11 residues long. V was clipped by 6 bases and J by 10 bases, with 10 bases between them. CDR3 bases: TGTGCCAGCAGCCGAGACCGGGAGCAGTTCTTC. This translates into CASSRDREQFF.